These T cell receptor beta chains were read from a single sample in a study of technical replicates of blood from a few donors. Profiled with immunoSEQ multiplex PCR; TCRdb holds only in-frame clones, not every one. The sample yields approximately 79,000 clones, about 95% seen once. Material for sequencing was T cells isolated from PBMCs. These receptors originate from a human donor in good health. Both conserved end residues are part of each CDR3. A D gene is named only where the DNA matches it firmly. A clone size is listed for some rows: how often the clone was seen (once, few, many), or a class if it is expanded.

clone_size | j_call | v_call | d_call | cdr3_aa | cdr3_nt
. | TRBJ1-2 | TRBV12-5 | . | CASGLGTWLANYGYTF | TGTGCTAGTGGTTTGGGCACGTGGTTAGCTAACTATGGCTACACCTTC
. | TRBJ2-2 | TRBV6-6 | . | CASTYRETGELFF | TGTGCCAGCACCTACCGGGAAACCGGGGAGCTGTTTTTT
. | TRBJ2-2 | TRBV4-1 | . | CASSQVKGPGRRELFF | TGCGCCAGCAGCCAAGTAAAAGGTCCAGGGCGGCGGGAGCTGTTTTTT
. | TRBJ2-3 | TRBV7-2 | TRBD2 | CASSPGLGTPRDTDTQYF | TGTGCCAGCAGCCCAGGACTAGGCACACCTCGAGACACAGATACGCAGTATTTT
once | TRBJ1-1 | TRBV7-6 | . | CASSLGGGDTEAFF | TGTGCCAGCAGCTTAGGTGGGGGGGACACTGAAGCTTTCTTT
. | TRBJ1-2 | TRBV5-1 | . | CASSFDAGYGYTF | TGCGCCAGCAGCTTTGACGCGGGCTATGGCTACACCTTC
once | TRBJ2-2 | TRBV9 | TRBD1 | CASSVGGQGASSTGELFF | TGTGCCAGCAGCGTAGGGGGACAGGGGGCATCATCCACCGGGGAGCTGTTTTTT
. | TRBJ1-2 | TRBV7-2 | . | CASSLEPAYYGYTF | TGTGCCAGCAGCTTAGAGCCAGCGTACTATGGCTACACCTTC
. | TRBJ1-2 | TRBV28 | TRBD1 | CASSSPRQGDRYTF | TGTGCCAGCAGTTCACCACGACAGGGTGATCGCTACACCTTC
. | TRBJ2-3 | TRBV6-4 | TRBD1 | CASSGGQGLETDTQYF | TGTGCCAGCAGTGGGGGACAGGGGCTGGAGACAGATACGCAGTATTTT
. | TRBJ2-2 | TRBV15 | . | CATSRDRATGELFF | TGTGCCACCAGCAGAGACAGGGCCACCGGGGAGCTGTTTTTT
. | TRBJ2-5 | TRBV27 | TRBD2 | CASSEAREKETQYF | TGTGCCAGCAGTGAGGCGCGGGAGAAAGAGACCCAGTACTTC
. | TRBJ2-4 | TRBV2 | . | CASSRLEGKNIQYF | TGTGCCAGCAGTAGACTAGAAGGCAAAAACATTCAGTACTTC